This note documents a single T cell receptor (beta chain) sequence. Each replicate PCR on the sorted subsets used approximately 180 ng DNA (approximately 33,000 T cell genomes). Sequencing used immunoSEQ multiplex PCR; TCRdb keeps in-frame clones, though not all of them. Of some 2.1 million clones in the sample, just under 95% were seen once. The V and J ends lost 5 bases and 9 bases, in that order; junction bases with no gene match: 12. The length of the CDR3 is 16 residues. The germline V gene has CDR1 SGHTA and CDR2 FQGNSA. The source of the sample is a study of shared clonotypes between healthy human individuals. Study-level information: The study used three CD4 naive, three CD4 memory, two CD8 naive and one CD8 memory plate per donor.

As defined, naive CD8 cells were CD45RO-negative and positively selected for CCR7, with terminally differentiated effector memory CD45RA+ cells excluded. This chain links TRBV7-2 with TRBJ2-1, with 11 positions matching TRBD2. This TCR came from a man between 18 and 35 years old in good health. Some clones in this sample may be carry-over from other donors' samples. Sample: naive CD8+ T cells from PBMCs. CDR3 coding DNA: TGTGCCAGCAGCCTCTCTAGCGGGAGGAGTCCCGGTGAGCAGTTCTTC. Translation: CASSLSSGRSPGEQFF. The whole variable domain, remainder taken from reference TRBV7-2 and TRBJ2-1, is GAGVSQSPSNKVTEKGKDVELRCDPISGHTALYWYRQSLGQGLEFLIYFQGNSAPDKSGLPSDRFSAERTGGSVSTLTIQRTQQEDSAVYLCASSLSSGRSPGEQFFGPGTRLTVL.